The 28 T cell receptor beta chains given below trace back to one sample, sequenced in a study of OX40 agonist ivuxolimab in advanced cancers. Receptor libraries were prepared by the immunoSEQ multiplex PCR assay. Held by TCRdb, this immuneACCESS table contains in-frame sequences only and omits some clones. Under half of the omission traces to an unresolved V gene where checked; the cause of the rest is unknown. Within this sample are nearly 110,000 clones, with around nine tenths of them counted one time only. More than 0.4% of the sample goes to the ten largest clones. The sequencing here drew on CD4+ or CD8+ T cells sorted from blood, taken in a trial of the OX40 agonist ivuxolimab. Source of these receptors: an adult with an advanced solid tumor such as melanoma, head and neck, liver or kidney cancer.

The chain has TRBV29-1 and TRBJ2-3, with a weak D call TRBD2 (6 bases). Trimming stripped 8 bases from V and 8 bases from J, with 14 bases between. The CDR3 contains 11 residues. From germline, CDR1 is SQVTM and CDR2 ANQGSEA. The CDR3 protein is CSPLFGGTQYF. In DNA, the CDR3 is TGCAGCCCCCTATTCGGGGGTACGCAGTATTTT.

The chain is built from TRBV19 and TRBJ2-5, with D perhaps being TRBD1 or TRBD2 (5 bases each). The CDR3 runs to 14 residues. V lost 5 bases and J lost 3, with 13 bases in between. Germline V gene data show CDR1 as LNHDA and CDR2 as SQIVND (reference sequence). The CDR3 DNA follows: TGTGCCAGTAGTTCCGGGACGGTCGAAGAGACCCAGTACTTC. This codes for CASSSGTVEETQYF.

V and J are TRBV6-1 and TRBJ1-2, with 10 bases identical to TRBD1. V dropped 6 bases and J dropped 0; count of bases not matched to a gene: 4. This CDR3 spans 15 amino acids. The germline V gene encodes CDR1 MNHNS and CDR2 SASEGT. CDR3 protein: CASRPGQGSNYGYTF. The CDR3 DNA is TGTGCCAGCAGGCCGGGACAGGGGTCTAACTATGGCTACACCTTC.

The genes are TRBV6-5 and TRBJ1-4; D is undetermined. Germline V gives CDR1 MNHEY, CDR2 SVGAGI. V gave up 7 bases and J gave up 4 bases, with 4 bases separating them. The CDR3 has 11 amino acids. The CDR3 sequence: CASTLNEKLFF. The CDR3, as DNA: TGTGCCAGCACTCTTAATGAAAAACTGTTTTTT.

The chain combines TRBV2 with TRBJ2-3; 11 bases map to TRBD2. Germline lookup yields CDR1 SNHLY and CDR2 FYNNEI. CDR3 length: 15 residues. The V segment lost 5 bases and the J segment 4 bases; nucleotides outside the gene matches: 5. The CDR3 loop reads CASSRLAGTPDTQYF. The CDR3 bases are TGTGCCAGCAGTCGACTAGCGGGGACACCAGATACGCAGTATTTT.

V and J are TRBV19 and TRBJ2-3, with 9 bases fitting TRBD1. The CDR3 runs to 15 residues. Trimming took 3 bases from V and 5 from J; bases not matched to a gene: 6. Germline V gene sequence: CDR1 LNHDA, CDR2 SQIVND (reference sequence). The CDR3 DNA sequence: TGTGCCAGTAGTATTACAGGGGGCAGGCAAGATACGCAGTATTTT. Its translation: CASSITGGRQDTQYF.

The CDR3 here is CASSKQSILTYNEQFF. Written as DNA, the CDR3 is TGTGCCAGTAGTAAGCAGAGTATACTAACCTACAATGAGCAGTTCTTC. This chain joins TRBV19 and TRBJ2-1; D gene ambiguous. Germline CDR1 reads LNHDA; CDR2 reads SQIVND (reference sequence). The CDR3 is made up of 16 amino acids. V dropped 4 bases and J dropped 2 bases, with 15 bases sitting between them.

In regard to this clone: A read error may produce the germline difference seen at one junction end. The V and J genes are TRBV10-3 and TRBJ1-6, with 8 bases fitting TRBD1. The CDR3 totals 15 residues. The germline CDR1 and CDR2 sequences are ENHRY and SYGVKD. This CDR3 reads CAISEYDRGNSPLHF. CDR3 DNA: TGTGCCATCAGCGAGTACGACAGGGGTAATTCACCCCTCCACTTT.

The rearrangement uses TRBV6-6 and TRBJ2-7; no reliable D call. There are 11 residues in the CDR3. Germline assignment: CDR1 MNHNY and CDR2 SVGAGI (reference sequence). The V end was cut by 8 bases, the J end by 0 bases, with 5 bases between. CDR3 amino acids: CASANSYEQYF. CDR3 sequence (DNA): TGTGCCAGCGCCAACTCCTACGAGCAGTACTTC.

V usage is TRBV2 and J usage is TRBJ1-5; D unresolved. V was trimmed by 6 bases and J by 4 bases, leaving 10 bases between them. In germline, CDR1 is SNHLY, CDR2 FYNNEI. CDR3 length equals 13 residues. The CDR3 DNA is TGTGCCAGCAGGTGGCGAGGGAATCAGCCCCAGCATTTT. Protein sequence: CASRWRGNQPQHF.

The CDR3 DNA reads TGTGCCAGCAGCGTAGGGCTTGGGGGGAGGGCCGGGGAGCTGTTTTTT. Amino acids: CASSVGLGGRAGELFF. This chain connects TRBV9 to TRBJ2-2; 7 nucleotides line up with TRBD2. V shed 0 bases, J shed 6 bases, and the junction held 8 bases outside the gene matches. Germline lookup yields CDR1 SGDLS and CDR2 YYNGEE. The CDR3 totals 16 residues. The full variable domain, in which reference TRBV9 and TRBJ2-2 provide the parts outside the CDR3, is DSGVTQTPKHLITATGQRVTLRCSPRSGDLSVYWYQQSLDQGLQFLIQYYNGEERAKGNILERFSAQQFPDLHSELNLSSLELGDSALYFCASSVGLGGRAGELFFGEGSRLTVL.

The V gene is TRBV28, the J gene TRBJ2-1; the D is unclear. The germline V gene has CDR1 MDHEN and CDR2 SYDVKM. V was shortened by 7 bases and J by 9 bases, with 22 bases between the two germline ends. This CDR3 spans 15 amino acids. The CDR3 bases are TGTGCCAGCACCACCTCCGGGCCCCGTTTAGGTGAGCAGTTCTTC. This gives the protein CASTTSGPRLGEQFF.

V and J are TRBV23-1 and TRBJ1-4; D is perhaps TRBD1 (5 bases). TRBV23-1 has ORF status, its function being uncertain. The V end was cut by 3 bases, the J end by 6 bases, with 14 bases between. The CDR3 runs 15 residues. The CDR3 loop reads CASSHPQTGDEKLFF. The CDR3 nucleotides are TGCGCCAGCAGTCACCCGCAGACGGGGGATGAAAAACTGTTTTTT.

This chain uses TRBV4-1 with TRBJ1-1; 9 nucleotides align to TRBD1. CDR3 length: 18 amino acids. The V gene's germline CDR1 is MGHRA and CDR2 YSYEKL. V lost 2 bases to trimming and J lost 1 base; unmatched junction nucleotides: 11. The CDR3 region has the DNA TGCGCCAGCAGCCAATCTACTACTCGGACAGGGGCGAACACTGAAGCTTTCTTT. The encoded protein is CASSQSTTRTGANTEAFF.

V gene TRBV5-1 combines with J gene TRBJ1-1; D remains ambiguous. V dropped 0 bases and J dropped 0 bases, with 9 bases sitting between them. CDR1 and CDR2 from the germline V gene are SGHRS and YFSETQ. This CDR3 has 15 amino acids. The CDR3, as DNA: TGCGCCAGCAGCTTGGTGCCGGGATTGAACACTGAAGCTTTCTTT. It codes for CASSLVPGLNTEAFF.

This chain connects TRBV11-2 to TRBJ1-4; D is unclear. V was trimmed by 6 bases and J by 14 bases, leaving 16 bases between them. The CDR3 is 12 residues long. Germline V gives CDR1 SGHAT, CDR2 FQNNGV. In DNA form, the CDR3 reads TGTGCCAGCAGTTCCACGGTGGGTCGGCTGTTTTTT. It translates to CASSSTVGRLFF.

This clone was picked up one time. The rearrangement links TRBV11-2 to TRBJ2-7; D is ambiguous. The CDR3 is made up of 16 amino acids. Germline V lookup: CDR1 SGHAT, CDR2 FQNNGV. The V end lost 5 bases, the J end lost 5 bases, and 22 bases lay between the germline ends. The CDR3 DNA sequence: TGTGCCAGCAGCGATGCTATATACAGTGGGGATGACGAGCAGTACTTC. It encodes CASSDAIYSGDDEQYF.

The rearrangement links TRBV7-9 to TRBJ2-7; the match to TRBD1 covers 8 bases. This CDR3 region has 13 residues. Germline V gene sequence: CDR1 SEHNR, CDR2 FQNEAQ (reference sequence). After removal of 8 bases from V and 7 bases from J, the junction contained 10 bases not matched to a gene. The DNA for the CDR3 is TGTGCCAGCTCAGGGGGCAGGGCTGGAGAGCAGTACTTC. The encoded protein is CASSGGRAGEQYF.

The DNA of the CDR3 is TGTGCCAGCAGCCCTCGGACGGCAGGGGAAAAACTGTTTTTT. Protein: CASSPRTAGEKLFF. V and J are TRBV7-6 and TRBJ1-4; D is possibly TRBD1 (5 bases). V lost 5 bases and J 8 bases, leaving 15 bases between the germline ends. CDR1 is SGHVS and CDR2 is FNYEAQ in the germline V gene. The CDR3 sequence is 14 residues long. The whole variable domain, remainder taken from reference TRBV7-6 and TRBJ1-4, is GAGVSQSPRYKVTKRGQDVALRCDPISGHVSLYWYRQALGQGPEFLTYFNYEAQQDKSGLPNDRFSAERPEGSISTLTIQRTEQRDSAMYRCASSPRTAGEKLFFGSGTQLSVL.

This clone is a singleton in its sample. The rearrangement links TRBV9 to TRBJ2-6, with D unclear. CDR1 and CDR2 (germline): SGDLS, YYNGEE. This CDR3 comprises 16 residues. V gave up 3 bases and J gave up 4 bases, with 14 bases separating them. Written as DNA, the CDR3 is TGTGCCAGCAGCGCCCTTTCCATGGCCGGGGCCAACGTCCTGACTTTC. As protein: CASSALSMAGANVLTF.

This chain connects TRBV6-6 to TRBJ2-5; 9 bases fit TRBD1. Germline CDR1 reads MNHNY; CDR2 reads SVGAGI (reference sequence). This CDR3 has 15 amino acids. V dropped 0 bases and J dropped 5; count of bases not matched to a gene: 4. The CDR3: CASSYSGTGLETQYF. Here the CDR3 DNA reads TGTGCCAGCAGTTACTCCGGGACAGGGCTGGAGACCCAGTACTTC.

This chain joins TRBV5-6 and TRBJ1-2; D might be TRBD1 (5 bases). Deletions cut 3 bases from V and 0 bases from J, with 15 bases between. This CDR3 has 16 amino acids. Per the germline V gene, CDR1 is SGHDT and CDR2 is YYEEEE. Here the CDR3 reads CASSSRGGTPNYGYTF. CDR3 in DNA: TGTGCCAGCAGCTCGCGGGGGGGGACCCCTAACTATGGCTACACCTTC.

The chain has TRBV9 and TRBJ1-2, with 12 positions matching TRBD1. The ends lost 4 bases at V and 0 bases at J; junction bases unmatched: 16. Per germline, CDR1 SGDLS and CDR2 YYNGEE. The CDR3 spans 20 residues. Written as DNA, the CDR3 is TGTGCCAGCAGCCAGAGTATCCCAACCGGGACAGGGGGCCCTAACTATGGCTACACCTTC. It codes for CASSQSIPTGTGGPNYGYTF.

The chain combines TRBV5-4 with TRBJ2-1; D might be TRBD1 (5 bases). The V gene's germline CDR1 is SGHNT and CDR2 YYREEE (reference sequence). The CDR3 totals 16 residues. Trimming pared 4 bases from V and 0 bases from J, leaving 14 bases between. CDR3: CASSPGRASSYNEQFF. CDR3 coding DNA: TGTGCCAGCAGCCCAGGCAGGGCGAGCTCCTACAATGAGCAGTTCTTC.

The J gene is TRBJ1-3, the V gene TRBV6-5; no clear D. V dropped 7 bases and J dropped 3 bases, with 10 bases sitting between them. This CDR3 is built from 13 residues. Germline V gene data show CDR1 as MNHEY and CDR2 as SVGAGI. The CDR3 sequence: CASTSLGGNTIYF. The CDR3 bases are TGTGCCAGCACCTCGTTGGGTGGAAACACCATATATTTT.

The chain is built from TRBV14 and TRBJ2-7; D is undetermined. This CDR3 spans 16 amino acids. CDR1 is SGHDN and CDR2 is FVKESK in the germline V gene. The V end was cut by 3 bases, the J end by 0 bases, with 15 bases between. CDR3 nucleotides: TGTGCCAGCAGCCACCGAGGTGTCCAAACCTCCTACGAGCAGTACTTC. Its protein product is CASSHRGVQTSYEQYF.

In DNA form, the CDR3 reads TGTGCCTGGAGTGTCGAGAGTGGGGGCTACACCTTC. Translating gives CAWSVESGGYTF. This chain connects TRBV30 to TRBJ1-2; D gene ambiguous. The length of the CDR3 is 12 residues. V dropped 0 bases and J dropped 8 bases, with 10 bases sitting between them. The germline V gene encodes CDR1 GTSNPN and CDR2 SVGIG (reference sequence).

This clone was observed a single time. V gene TRBV5-5 combines with J gene TRBJ1-2; TRBD1 agrees at 8 bases. Germline lookup yields CDR1 SGHKS and CDR2 YYEKEE (reference sequence). J lost 4 bases, V lost 3 bases, and 5 bases had no gene match. The CDR3 has 14 amino acids. CDR3 coding DNA: TGTGCCAGCAGCTCCGACAGGGGCCTCTATGGCTACACCTTC. Its protein is CASSSDRGLYGYTF.